Shown below are 12 T cell receptor beta chains from a single sample sequenced in a study of T cell responses to AZD1222 COVID-19 vaccine. Sequenced by immunoSEQ multiplex PCR; TCRdb stores in-frame clones only, minus some. The sample lists some 130,000 clones, over 75% seen once, with about 7.1% in the top ten. The starting material was peripheral blood, obtained on day 0 of AZD1222 vaccination. The receptors were sampled from an adult in good health.

The J gene is TRBJ2-7, the V gene TRBV10-3; D may be TRBD1 (5 bases). The CDR3 loop spans 14 amino acids. Germline-derived CDR1 and CDR2 are ENHRY and SYGVKD. V was shortened by 2 bases and J by 7 bases, with 15 bases between the two germline ends. The CDR3 protein is CAISEVGANGEQYF. Here the CDR3 DNA reads TGTGCCATCAGTGAGGTAGGGGCCAATGGAGAGCAGTACTTC.

The chain recombines TRBV6-6 with TRBJ2-1; TRBD1 agrees at 9 bases. The CDR3 extends over 15 amino acids. Looked up from germline, CDR1 is MNHNY and CDR2 is SVGAGI (reference sequence). Trimming removed 2 bases from V and 8 bases from J; junction bases left unmatched: 7. The CDR3, as DNA: TGTGCCAGCAGTTACCCGACAGGGGGTGTCGATGAGCAGTTCTTC. Its translation is CASSYPTGGVDEQFF.

The chain uses TRBV12-3 or TRBV12-4 and TRBJ1-2; no clear D. The V and J ends lost 10 bases and 8 bases respectively, with 14 bases between them. The CDR3 has 11 amino acids. The CDR3 DNA reads as TGTGCCACGTTTGGGGTTGGGGGCTACACCTTC. Translated, it gives CATFGVGGYTF.

This clone was seen only once. This chain joins TRBV4-1 and TRBJ2-3, with 9 positions matching TRBD2. V shed 0 bases and J 0 bases; nucleotides not matched to a gene: 4. CDR1 and CDR2 from the germline V gene are MGHRA and YSYEKL. CDR3 length equals 17 residues. CDR3 sequence (DNA): TGCGCCAGCAGCCAAGAAGGGAGCGGGGGGAGCACAGATACGCAGTATTTT. It codes for CASSQEGSGGSTDTQYF.

The chain recombines TRBV7-2 with TRBJ2-2; 11 bases agree with TRBD2. Germline assignment: CDR1 SGHTA and CDR2 FQGNSA. This CDR3 has 17 amino acids. J lost 5 bases, V lost 2 bases, and 7 bases had no gene match. The CDR3 bases are TGTGCCAGCAGCTTATTACTCACTAGCGGGAGTACCGGGGAGCTGTTTTTT. This codes for CASSLLLTSGSTGELFF.

This sequence joins TRBV5-8 and TRBJ1-5; D is undetermined. From germline, CDR1 is SGHTS and CDR2 YDEGEE. This CDR3 region has 19 residues. Trimming cost V 2 bases and J 6 bases, with 27 bases left between them. The CDR3 reads CASSLGIIRWELRGQPQHF. The DNA of the CDR3 is TGTGCCAGCAGCTTAGGTATAATCCGCTGGGAGCTACGAGGTCAGCCCCAGCATTTT. Full variable domain (remainder filled in from reference TRBV5-8 and TRBJ1-5): EAGVTQSPTHLIKTRGQQATLRCSPISGHTSVYWYQQALGLGLQFLLWYDEGEERNRGNFPPRFSGRQFPNYSSELNVNALELEDSALYLCASSLGIIRWELRGQPQHFGDGTRLSIL.

This chain links TRBV12-3 or TRBV12-4 with TRBJ1-1, with D perhaps TRBD1 (5 bases). Trimming took 7 bases from V and 6 from J, leaving 15 bases between them. This CDR3 contains 13 residues. CDR3 nucleotides: TGTGCCAGCAATTCAGGGATACTCGCTGAAGCTTTCTTT. It is translated as CASNSGILAEAFF.

This sequence joins TRBV30 and TRBJ1-4, with 9 bases lining up with TRBD1. Per the germline V gene, CDR1 is GTSNPN and CDR2 is SVGIG (reference sequence). This CDR3 has 14 amino acids. The junction had 4 bases not matched to a gene; V was cut back by 2 bases and J by 6 bases. CDR3 in DNA: TGTGCCTGGAGTAGTCGGGACAGGGATGAAAAACTGTTTTTT. It codes for CAWSSRDRDEKLFF.

Remarks on this clone: Sequence at one end of the junction differs from germline and may be a read error. The chain recombines TRBV12-3 or TRBV12-4 with TRBJ1-5, with D unresolved. This CDR3 has 12 residues. CDR3 residues: CANSSSNQPQHF. CDR3 nucleotides: TGTGCCAACAGTTCAAGTAATCAGCCCCAGCATTTT.

The chain combines TRBV6-6 with TRBJ1-1; 8 bases are shared with TRBD1. Looked up from germline, CDR1 is MNHNY and CDR2 is SVGAGI (reference sequence). This CDR3 spans 16 amino acids. V lost 0 bases and J lost 6; bases outside the gene matches: 9. CDR3 sequence reads: CASSYSFGTGNPEAFF. The CDR3 DNA reads TGTGCCAGCAGTTACTCGTTTGGGACAGGCAACCCTGAAGCTTTCTTT.

The chain employs TRBV5-1 and TRBJ1-6; D not certain. V lost 0 bases and J lost 7, with 14 bases in between. This CDR3 is 16 amino acids long. Germline assignment: CDR1 SGHRS and CDR2 YFSETQ. CDR3 nucleotide sequence: TGCGCCAGCAGCTTGGTTGGAGAACCGGGAAATTCACCCCTCCACTTT. It codes for CASSLVGEPGNSPLHF.

The chain couples TRBV6-4 to TRBJ2-2; 9 bases are shared with TRBD2. This CDR3 contains 15 residues. V lost 3 bases, J lost 4 bases, and 3 bases stayed unmatched. The germline CDR1 and CDR2 sequences are MRHNA and SNTAGT. CDR3 in amino acids: CASSESGGSTGELFF. In DNA, the CDR3 is TGTGCCAGCAGTGAGAGCGGGGGGAGCACCGGGGAGCTGTTTTTT.